One and the same sample provided the 4 T cell receptor beta chains below, sequenced in a study of blood T cell repertoires in COVID-19. The protocol was immunoSEQ multiplex PCR, while the TCRdb copy is restricted to in-frame clones and leaves out a portion. Of about 160,000 clones in the sample, about four fifths are singletons; the top ten hold roughly 14%. Sequences were obtained from peripheral blood. The receptors were gathered from a woman of 80 years or more with acute or convalescent COVID-19.

The chain combines TRBV11-2 with TRBJ1-1, with 9 bases lining up with TRBD1. V dropped 2 bases and J dropped 6; count of bases not matched to a gene: 13. The germline V gene has CDR1 SGHAT and CDR2 FQNNGV. The CDR3 runs 17 residues. The CDR3 spells CASSLISRTGARAEAFF. DNA for the CDR3: TGTGCCAGCAGCTTAATCTCCAGGACAGGGGCTAGGGCTGAAGCTTTCTTT.

CDR3 coding DNA: TGTGCCAGCAGCTTAGGGGCAGGGGTTTTGGTGGAGACCCAGTACTTC. Translating it yields CASSLGAGVLVETQYF. V gene TRBV7-9 combines with J gene TRBJ2-5; D possibly corresponds to TRBD1 (6 bases). CDR3 size: 16 residues. Between the trimmed V and J ends, which lost 1 base and 5 bases, there was a span of 17 bases. Per germline, CDR1 SEHNR and CDR2 FQNEAQ (reference sequence).

The chain couples TRBV9 to TRBJ1-6; D is unclear. V lost 0 bases to trimming and J lost 10 bases, with 8 bases between them. CDR3 size: 13 residues. CDR1 and CDR2 from the germline V gene are SGDLS and YYNGEE. The CDR3 region is CASSVGDGSPLHF. The CDR3, as DNA: TGTGCCAGCAGCGTAGGAGACGGGTCACCCCTCCACTTT.

This chain uses TRBV6-5 with TRBJ2-1; 11 positions match TRBD1. CDR3 length: 15 amino acids. Germline lookup yields CDR1 MNHEY and CDR2 SVGAGI. The V and J ends lost 6 bases and 8 bases, in that order; junction bases with no gene match: 9. CDR3 protein: CASSRPGQGDHEQFF. Written as DNA, the CDR3 is TGTGCCAGCAGCAGACCGGGACAGGGGGACCATGAGCAGTTCTTC.